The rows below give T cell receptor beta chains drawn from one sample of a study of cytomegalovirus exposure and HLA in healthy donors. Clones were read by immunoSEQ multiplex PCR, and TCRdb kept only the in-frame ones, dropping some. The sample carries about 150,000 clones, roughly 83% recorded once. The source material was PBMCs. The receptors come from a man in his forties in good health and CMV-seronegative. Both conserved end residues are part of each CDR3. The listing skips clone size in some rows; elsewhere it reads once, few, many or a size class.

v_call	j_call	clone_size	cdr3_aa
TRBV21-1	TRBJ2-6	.	CAPEGGAFRSPSGANVLTF
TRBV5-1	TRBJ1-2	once	CASSLKQTGGYTF
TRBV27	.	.	CASSLSRASYEQYF
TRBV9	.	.	CASSVGGSSYEQYF
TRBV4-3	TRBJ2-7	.	CASSQDRDRTYEQYF
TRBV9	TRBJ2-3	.	CASSVDGERGDTQYF
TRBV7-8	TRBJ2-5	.	CASSLRDSNYQETQYF
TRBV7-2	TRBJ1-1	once	CASSLVGRTERDTEAFF
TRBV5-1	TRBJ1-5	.	CASSHRDRVSNQPQHF
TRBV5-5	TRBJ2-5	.	CASSLETSGRVPLQETQYF
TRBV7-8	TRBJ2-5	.	CASSLQETQYF
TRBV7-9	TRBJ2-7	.	CASSQMGHSSYEQYF
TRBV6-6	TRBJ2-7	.	CASSSGTETYEQYF
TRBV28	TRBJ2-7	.	CASSERFGSYEQYF
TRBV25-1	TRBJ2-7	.	CASSAGLAGSYEQYF
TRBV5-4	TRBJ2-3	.	CASSLAGTSDTSGQYF
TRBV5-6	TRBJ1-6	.	CASSLPGQDNSPLHF
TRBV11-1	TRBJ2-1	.	CASSPDTNEQFF
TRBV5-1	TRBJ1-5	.	CASSSGEGQPQHF
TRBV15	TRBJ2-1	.	CATSRDIGGNEQFF